This TCR beta chain came from a study of vaccination and CD4 T cells after COVID-19. Looking at the study overall: Each participant underwent a two-dose regimen of either the BNT162b2 or the mRNA-1273 vaccine. Findings and caveats of the study: Median reactive clonotypes, those recognizing SARS-CoV-2, rose from around 20 to 38, not significantly.

Turning to this clonotype: The antigen remains undetermined.

The study sequenced cultured CD4+ T cell DNA using the Oncomine TCR Beta short-read assay. Genomic DNA was taken out of cultured CD4+ T cells by extraction. TCRdb re-analysed the PCR reads in MiXCR, keeping a single row per CDR3 protein. The profile shows roughly 12,000 distinct CDR3 sequences, over 45% of them singletons. As to treatment: roughly nine-day PBMC culture with coronavirus spike peptide pools or control peptides (ViraFEST assay). TCRs were sequenced by ViraFEST after antigen-specific T cells had been expanded with peptide pools. J lost 1 base, V lost 5 bases, and 2 bases had no gene match. There are 14 residues in the CDR3. CDR1 is SGHAT and CDR2 is FQNNGV in the germline V gene.

The genes are TRBV11-2 and TRBJ2-7, with 10 bases fitting TRBD2. Material: CD4+ T cells from blood, cultured in vitro. This clonotype was obtained from a human donor who had recovered from COVID-19. The CDR3, as DNA: TGTGCCAGCAGCCCACTAGCGGGGTCCTACGAGCAGTACTTC. Its translation is CASSPLAGSYEQYF.